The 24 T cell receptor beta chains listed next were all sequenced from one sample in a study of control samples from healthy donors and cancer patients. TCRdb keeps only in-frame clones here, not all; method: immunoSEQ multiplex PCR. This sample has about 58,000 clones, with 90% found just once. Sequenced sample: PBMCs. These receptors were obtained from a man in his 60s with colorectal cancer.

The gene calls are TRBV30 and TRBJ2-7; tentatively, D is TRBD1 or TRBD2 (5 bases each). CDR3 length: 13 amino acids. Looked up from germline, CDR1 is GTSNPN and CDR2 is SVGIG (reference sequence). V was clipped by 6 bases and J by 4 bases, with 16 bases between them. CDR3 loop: CACSLGPTYEQYF. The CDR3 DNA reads TGTGCCTGCTCTCTGGGACCCACATACGAGCAGTACTTC.

As DNA, the CDR3 is TGCGCCAGCAGCCAGCCCGGGACAGGGGGCGCTGGGGCCAACGTCCTGACTTTC. Its translation is CASSQPGTGGAGANVLTF. J is TRBJ2-6 and V is TRBV4-1, with TRBD1 matching 12 bases. The CDR3 is 18 residues long. The germline gives CDR1 MGHRA, CDR2 YSYEKL. The J segment lost 2 bases and the V segment lost 3 bases, leaving 5 bases of the junction unmatched.

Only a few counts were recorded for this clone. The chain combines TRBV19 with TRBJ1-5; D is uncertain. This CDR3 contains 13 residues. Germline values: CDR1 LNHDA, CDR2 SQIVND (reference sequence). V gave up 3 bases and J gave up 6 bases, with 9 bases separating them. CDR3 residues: CASSIGGAQPQHF. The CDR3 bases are TGTGCCAGTAGTATCGGCGGCGCTCAGCCCCAGCATTTT.

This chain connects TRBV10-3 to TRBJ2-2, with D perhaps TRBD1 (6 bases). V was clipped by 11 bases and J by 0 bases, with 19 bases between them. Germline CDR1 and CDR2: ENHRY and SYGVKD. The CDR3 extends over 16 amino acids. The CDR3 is CALSQGYRTNTGELFF. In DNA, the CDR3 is TGTGCCCTATCACAGGGCTACCGAACGAACACCGGGGAGCTGTTTTTT.

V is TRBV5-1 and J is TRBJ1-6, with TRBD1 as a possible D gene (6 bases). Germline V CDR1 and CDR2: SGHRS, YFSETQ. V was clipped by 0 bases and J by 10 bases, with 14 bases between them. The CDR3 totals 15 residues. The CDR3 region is CASSLAGGPESPLHF. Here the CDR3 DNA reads TGCGCCAGCAGCTTGGCTGGGGGGCCGGAATCACCCCTCCACTTT.

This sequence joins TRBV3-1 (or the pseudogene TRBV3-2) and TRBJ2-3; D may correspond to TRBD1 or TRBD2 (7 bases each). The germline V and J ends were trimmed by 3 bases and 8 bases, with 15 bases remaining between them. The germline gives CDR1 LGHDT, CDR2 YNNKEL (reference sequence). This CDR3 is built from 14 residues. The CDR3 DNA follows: TGTGCCAGCAGCCATCGCCAGGGGGGGGGTACGCAGTATTTT. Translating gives CASSHRQGGGTQYF.

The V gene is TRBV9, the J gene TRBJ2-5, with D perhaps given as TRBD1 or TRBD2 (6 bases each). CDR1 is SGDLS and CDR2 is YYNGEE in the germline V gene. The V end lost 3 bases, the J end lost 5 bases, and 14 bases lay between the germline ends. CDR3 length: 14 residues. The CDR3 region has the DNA TGTGCCAGCAGCGGAGGGGGGCCCGGGGAGACCCAGTACTTC. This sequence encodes CASSGGGPGETQYF.

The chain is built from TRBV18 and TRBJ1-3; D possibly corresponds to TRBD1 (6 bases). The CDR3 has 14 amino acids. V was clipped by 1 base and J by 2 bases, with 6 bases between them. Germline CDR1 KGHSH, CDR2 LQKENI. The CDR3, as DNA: TGTGCCAGCTCACCACAGGGGGCTGGAAACACCATATATTTT. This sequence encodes CASSPQGAGNTIYF.

The CDR3 here is CASSLDQFAEAFF. The CDR3 DNA reads as TGTGCCAGCAGTTTGGACCAGTTCGCTGAAGCTTTCTTT. J is TRBJ1-1 and V is TRBV6-5; D unclear. In germline, CDR1 is MNHEY, CDR2 SVGAGI. The ends were cut back, 4 bases at V and 6 bases at J, with 12 bases in the middle. This CDR3 region has 13 residues.

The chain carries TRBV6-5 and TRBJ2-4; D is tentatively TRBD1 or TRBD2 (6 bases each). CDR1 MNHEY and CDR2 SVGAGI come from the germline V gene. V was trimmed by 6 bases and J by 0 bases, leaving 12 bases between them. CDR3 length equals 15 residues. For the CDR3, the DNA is TGTGCCAGCAGGGGGGGCGGGCCAGCCAAAAACATTCAGTACTTC. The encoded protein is CASRGGGPAKNIQYF.

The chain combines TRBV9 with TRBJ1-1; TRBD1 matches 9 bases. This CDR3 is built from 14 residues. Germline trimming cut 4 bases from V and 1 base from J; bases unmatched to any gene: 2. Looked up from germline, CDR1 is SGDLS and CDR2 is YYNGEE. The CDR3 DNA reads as TGTGCCAGCAGCAGGACAGGGGCGAACACTGAAGCTTTCTTT. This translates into CASSRTGANTEAFF.

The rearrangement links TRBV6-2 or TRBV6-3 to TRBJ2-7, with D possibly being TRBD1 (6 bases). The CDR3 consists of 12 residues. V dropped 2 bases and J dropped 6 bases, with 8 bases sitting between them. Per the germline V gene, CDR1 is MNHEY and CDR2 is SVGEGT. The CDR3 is CASSYVGAEQYF. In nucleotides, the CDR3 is TGTGCCAGCAGTTACGTGGGGGCCGAGCAGTACTTC.

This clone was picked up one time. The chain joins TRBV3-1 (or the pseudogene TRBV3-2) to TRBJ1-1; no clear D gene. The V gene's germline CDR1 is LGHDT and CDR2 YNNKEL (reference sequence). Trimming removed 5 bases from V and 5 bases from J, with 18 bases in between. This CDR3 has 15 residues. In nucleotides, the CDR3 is TGTGCCAGCAGCTGGGTGCGGTCTGGGGATACTGAAGCTTTCTTT. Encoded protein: CASSWVRSGDTEAFF.

CDR3 region: CASSQDWRSNQPQHF. DNA of the CDR3: TGCGCCAGCAGCCAAGATTGGCGTAGCAATCAGCCCCAGCATTTT. The rearrangement uses TRBV4-3 and TRBJ1-5; D ambiguous. This CDR3 has 15 residues. V dropped 0 bases and J dropped 0 bases, with 6 bases sitting between them. Germline V gene sequence: CDR1 LGHNA, CDR2 YSLEER.

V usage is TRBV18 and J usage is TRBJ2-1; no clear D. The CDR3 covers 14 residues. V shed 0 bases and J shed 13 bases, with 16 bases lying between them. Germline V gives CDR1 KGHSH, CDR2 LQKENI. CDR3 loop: CASSPPPVYQIQFF. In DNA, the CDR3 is TGTGCCAGCTCACCACCTCCAGTCTATCAAATCCAGTTCTTC.

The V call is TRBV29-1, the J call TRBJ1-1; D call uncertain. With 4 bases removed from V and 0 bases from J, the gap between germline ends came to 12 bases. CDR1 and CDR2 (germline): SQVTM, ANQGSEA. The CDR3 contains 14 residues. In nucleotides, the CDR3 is TGCAGCGTTGCGGAACCTTCAATGAACACTGAAGCTTTCTTT. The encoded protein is CSVAEPSMNTEAFF.

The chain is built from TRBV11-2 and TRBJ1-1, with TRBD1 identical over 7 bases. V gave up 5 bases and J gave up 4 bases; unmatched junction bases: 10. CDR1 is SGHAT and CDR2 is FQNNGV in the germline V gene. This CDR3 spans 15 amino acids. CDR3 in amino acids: CASSRRDRVGTEAFF. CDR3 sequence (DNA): TGTGCCAGCAGCAGGAGAGACAGGGTGGGCACTGAAGCTTTCTTT.

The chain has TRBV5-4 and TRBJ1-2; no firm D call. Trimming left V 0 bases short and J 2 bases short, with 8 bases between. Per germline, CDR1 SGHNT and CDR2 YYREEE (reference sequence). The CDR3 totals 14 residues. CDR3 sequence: CASSLEATNYGYTF. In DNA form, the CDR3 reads TGTGCCAGCAGCTTGGAGGCAACCAACTATGGCTACACCTTC.

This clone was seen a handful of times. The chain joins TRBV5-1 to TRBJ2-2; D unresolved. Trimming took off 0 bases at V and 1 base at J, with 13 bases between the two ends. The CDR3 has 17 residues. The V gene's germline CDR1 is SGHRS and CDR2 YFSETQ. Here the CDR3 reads CASSLERNLGNTGELFF. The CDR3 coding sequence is TGCGCCAGCAGCTTGGAGAGGAACCTCGGGAACACCGGGGAGCTGTTTTTT.

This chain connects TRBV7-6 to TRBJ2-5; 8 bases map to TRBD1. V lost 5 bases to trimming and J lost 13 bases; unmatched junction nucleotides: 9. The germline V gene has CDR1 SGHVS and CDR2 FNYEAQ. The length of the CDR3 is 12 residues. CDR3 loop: CASSGGQASWYF. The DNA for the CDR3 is TGTGCCAGCAGCGGGGGACAGGCGTCGTGGTACTTC.

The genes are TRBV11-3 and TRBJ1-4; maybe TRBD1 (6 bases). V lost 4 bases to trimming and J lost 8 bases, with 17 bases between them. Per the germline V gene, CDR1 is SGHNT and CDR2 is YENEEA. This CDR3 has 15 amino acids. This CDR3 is CASSSAGGAREKLFF. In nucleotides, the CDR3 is TGTGCCAGCAGCTCTGCGGGGGGGGCTCGCGAAAAACTGTTTTTT.

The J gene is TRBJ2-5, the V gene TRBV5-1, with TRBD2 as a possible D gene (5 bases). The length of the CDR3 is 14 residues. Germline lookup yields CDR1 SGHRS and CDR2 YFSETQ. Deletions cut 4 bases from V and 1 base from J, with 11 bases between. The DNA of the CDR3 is TGCGCCAGCAGCGAGGGCCCAACCCAAGAGACCCAGTACTTC. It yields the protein CASSEGPTQETQYF.

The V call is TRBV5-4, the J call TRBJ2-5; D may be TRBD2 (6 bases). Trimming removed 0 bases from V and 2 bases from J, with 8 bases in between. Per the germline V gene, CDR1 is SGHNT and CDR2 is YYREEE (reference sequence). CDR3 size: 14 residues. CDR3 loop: CASSLGRGQETQYF. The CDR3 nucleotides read TGTGCCAGCAGCTTGGGGCGGGGTCAAGAGACCCAGTACTTC.

This chain's CDR3 is CASRVADRGPYNEQFF. CDR3 bases: TGTGCCAGCAGGGTTGCGGACAGGGGTCCCTACAATGAGCAGTTCTTC. This sequence joins TRBV5-6 and TRBJ2-1; 9 nucleotides agree with TRBD1. V was clipped by 5 bases and J by 2 bases; unmatched bases: 8. The CDR3 consists of 16 residues. The germline V gene has CDR1 SGHDT and CDR2 YYEEEE.